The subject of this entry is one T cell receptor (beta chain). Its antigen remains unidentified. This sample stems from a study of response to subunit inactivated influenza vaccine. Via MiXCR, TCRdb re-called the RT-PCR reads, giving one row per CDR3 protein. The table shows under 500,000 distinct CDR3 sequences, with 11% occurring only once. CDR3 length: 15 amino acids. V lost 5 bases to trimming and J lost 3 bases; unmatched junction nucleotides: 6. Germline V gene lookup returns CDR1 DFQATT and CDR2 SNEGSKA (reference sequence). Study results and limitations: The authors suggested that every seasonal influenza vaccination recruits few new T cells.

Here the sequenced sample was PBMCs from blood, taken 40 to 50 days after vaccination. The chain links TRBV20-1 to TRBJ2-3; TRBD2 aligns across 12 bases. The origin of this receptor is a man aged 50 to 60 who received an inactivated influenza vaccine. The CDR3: CSASLGLAGTDTQYF. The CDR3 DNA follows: TGCAGTGCTTCCCTTGGACTAGCGGGGACAGATACGCAGTATTTT.